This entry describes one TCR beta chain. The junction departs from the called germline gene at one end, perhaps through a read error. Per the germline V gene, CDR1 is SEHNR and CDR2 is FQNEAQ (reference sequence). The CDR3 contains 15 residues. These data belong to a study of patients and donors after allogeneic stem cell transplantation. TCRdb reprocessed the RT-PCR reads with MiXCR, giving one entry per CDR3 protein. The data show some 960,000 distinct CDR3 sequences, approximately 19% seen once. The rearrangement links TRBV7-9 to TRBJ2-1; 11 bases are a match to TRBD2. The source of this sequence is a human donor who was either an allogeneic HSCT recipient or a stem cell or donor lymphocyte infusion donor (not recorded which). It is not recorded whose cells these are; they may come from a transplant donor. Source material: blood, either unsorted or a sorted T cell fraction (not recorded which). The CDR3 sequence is CASSVAGGPLNEQFF. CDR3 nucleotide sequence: TGTGCCAGCAGCGTAGCGGGGGGGCCTTTGAATGAGCAGTTCTTC.